The 14 T cell receptor beta chains presented below share a single source sample, sequenced in a study of T-cell memory formation after mild COVID-19. TCRdb recomputed calls from the 5' RACE reads with MiXCR, one row per CDR3 protein. Among 350,000 to 400,000 distinct CDR3 sequences listed, approximately 15% were seen once. Material for sequencing was PBMCs or a T cell subset sorted from them (not recorded which). The receptors stem from a man aged 18 to 30 who had mild COVID-19 (a few samples of this study predate the infection). Cell type and time point are not known.

This clonotype was found a few times. The chain has TRBV12-3 or TRBV12-4 and TRBJ1-1; no definite D call. V shed 8 bases and J shed 5 bases, with 18 bases lying between them. The CDR3 consists of 14 residues. CDR3 in amino acids: CASFPGNRRTEAFF. CDR3 coding DNA: TGTGCCAGCTTCCCGGGGAACCGGAGGACTGAAGCTTTCTTT.

The table lists this clonotype with a few counts. The rearrangement joins TRBV11-2 to TRBJ2-3, with 13 nucleotides matching TRBD2. This CDR3 contains 15 residues. Germline-derived CDR1 and CDR2 are SGHAT and FQNNGV. The V and J ends lost 6 bases and 8 bases, in that order; junction bases with no gene match: 8. The CDR3: CASRPGLAGEATQYF. Here the CDR3 DNA reads TGTGCCAGCAGGCCTGGACTAGCGGGGGAAGCTACGCAGTATTTT.

This clonotype was seen at least ten times. The V gene is TRBV12-3 or TRBV12-4, the J gene TRBJ2-3; 15 nucleotides match TRBD2. With V trimmed by 2 bases and J by 1 base, 4 bases remained unmatched. There are 18 residues in the CDR3. This CDR3 reads CASSLMGLAGGRTDTQYF. CDR3 sequence (DNA): TGTGCCAGCAGTTTAATGGGACTAGCGGGGGGACGCACAGATACGCAGTATTTT.

This clonotype was seen more than once but under ten times. The chain employs TRBV6-5 and TRBJ1-6; D unclear. The V gene lost 0 bases and the J gene lost 8 bases, with 14 bases spanning the gap. This CDR3 region has 16 residues. Per germline, CDR1 MNHEY and CDR2 SVGAGI. CDR3 in amino acids: CASSYSGALPHSPLHF. The DNA for the CDR3 is TGTGCCAGCAGTTACTCCGGAGCGCTACCCCATTCACCCCTCCACTTT.

The rearrangement uses TRBV12-3 or TRBV12-4 and TRBJ2-7; D call uncertain. CDR3 size: 12 residues. V was clipped by 6 bases and J by 6 bases, with 12 bases between them. The chain's CDR3 is CASSLGVFEQYF. Written as DNA, the CDR3 is TGTGCCAGCAGCCTAGGCGTGTTCGAGCAGTACTTC.

This clonotype was picked up many times. The chain uses TRBV7-6 and TRBJ2-7; D possibly matches TRBD1 or TRBD2 (5 bases each). Trimming removed 5 bases from V and 1 base from J, with 15 bases in between. The germline V gene encodes CDR1 SGHVS and CDR2 FNYEAQ. The CDR3 contains 15 residues. CDR3 loop: CASSLSGQGSYEQYF. The CDR3 coding sequence is TGTGCCAGCAGCCTCTCGGGGCAGGGATCCTACGAGCAGTACTTC.

The chain has TRBV3-2 and TRBJ1-5; the table names TRBD1, a call not compared with the DNA. TRBV3-2 is shown as a pseudogene. This CDR3 comprises 15 residues. CDR3 DNA: TGTGCCAGCGGGACGGCGGACAGTGGCAATCAGCCCCAGCATTTT. Its protein is CASGTADSGNQPQHF.

This clonotype was seen only a few times. The J gene is TRBJ1-4, the V gene TRBV28; D remains unclear. CDR3 length equals 12 residues. Germline CDR1 reads MDHEN; CDR2 reads SYDVKM. Trimming pared 3 bases from V and 8 bases from J, leaving 7 bases between. The CDR3 loop is CASSFQWEKLFF. The CDR3 nucleotides are TGTGCCAGCAGTTTCCAATGGGAAAAACTGTTTTTT. Together with reference TRBV28 and TRBJ1-4, the CDR3 gives the full variable domain: DVKVTQSSRYLVKRTGEKVFLECVQDMDHENMFWYRQDPGLGLRLIYFSYDVKMKEKGDIPEGYSVSREKKERFSLILESASTNQTSMYLCASSFQWEKLFFGSGTQLSVL.

The chain carries TRBV29-1 and TRBJ2-7, with D possibly matching TRBD1 (6 bases). The germline CDR1 and CDR2 sequences are SQVTM and ANQGSEA. The CDR3 totals 13 residues. V was shortened by 4 bases and J by 4 bases, with 14 bases between the two germline ends. The DNA of the CDR3 is TGCAGCGTTGCGGCCCTAGGGGGTTACGAGCAGTACTTC. It yields the protein CSVAALGGYEQYF.

This clonotype appeared many times. The chain has TRBV5-1 and TRBJ2-7; 8 bases align to TRBD2. The V segment lost 4 bases and the J segment 1 base; nucleotides outside the gene matches: 7. The CDR3 spans 15 residues. Germline V gene sequence: CDR1 SGHRS, CDR2 YFSETQ. CDR3 in amino acids: CASSPAGGYSYEQYF. CDR3 DNA: TGCGCCAGCAGCCCGGCGGGGGGTTATTCCTACGAGCAGTACTTC.

The rearrangement uses TRBV25-1 and TRBJ1-6; D is unclear. V dropped 1 base and J dropped 8 bases, with 9 bases sitting between them. Germline V gene sequence: CDR1 MGHDK, CDR2 SYGVNS. The CDR3 sequence is 14 residues long. This CDR3 is CASSEFLGYSPLHF. The CDR3 DNA follows: TGTGCCAGCAGTGAATTCCTAGGGTATTCACCCCTCCACTTT.

A word on this clonotype: The germline gene is not matched at one end of the junction; a read error may be the cause. The chain joins TRBV6-2 or TRBV6-3 to TRBJ1-5, with a tentative D call TRBD1 (6 bases). CDR1 is MNHEY, CDR2 SVGEGT, per germline. The CDR3 length is 15 residues. The CDR3 nucleotides are TGTGCCAGCAGCCCCGGTAGGGGGGGCGTTCAGCCCCTGCATTTT. Its protein is CASSPGRGGVQPLHF.

The table lists this clonotype with a few counts. V usage is TRBV20-1 and J usage is TRBJ2-6, with D perhaps matching TRBD1 or TRBD2 (6 bases each). Trimming removed 3 bases at V and 0 bases at J, with 9 bases between. Germline lookup yields CDR1 DFQATT and CDR2 SNEGSKA (reference sequence). This CDR3 contains 15 residues. The CDR3 spells CSARGGNSGANVLTF. The CDR3 nucleotides are TGCAGTGCTAGGGGGGGCAACTCTGGGGCCAACGTCCTGACTTTC.

This clonotype has ten or more counts. The rearrangement joins TRBV4-1 to TRBJ2-1; 8 nucleotides agree with TRBD1. V shed 2 bases, J shed 3 bases, and the junction held 3 bases outside the gene matches. The CDR3 totals 15 residues. In germline, CDR1 is MGHRA, CDR2 YSYEKL. The CDR3 nucleotides read TGCGCCAGCAGCCAACCCGACAGGGGCTACAATGAGCAGTTCTTC. This codes for CASSQPDRGYNEQFF.